This note documents a single T cell receptor beta chain sequence. Antigen: not known. The sample is drawn from a study of a mutant IDH1 vaccine in newly diagnosed glioma. Study-wide points: The occurrence of vaccine-induced immune responses was seen in around 95% of patients.

CDR1 SGHNT and CDR2 YYREEE come from the germline V gene (reference sequence). The CDR3 sequence is 13 residues long. Unmatched junction bases numbered 2, after V lost 0 bases and J lost 8 bases. Sequencing used immunoSEQ multiplex PCR; TCRdb keeps in-frame clones, though not all of them. The sample shows about 54,000 clones, around 80% of them seen only once. Time point in this sample: week 35, safety follow-up. In every dose of vaccine, 300 ug of mutant IDH1 20-mer peptide was given alongside topical imiquimod. The clonotype was recovered from a woman between 18 and 29 years old with glioma. Sample: PBMCs, taken from a glioma patient whose treatment included an IDH1 peptide vaccine. This chain links TRBV5-4 with TRBJ1-1; 9 nucleotides align to TRBD1. The CDR3 bases are TGTGCCAGCAGCTTGGCCGGACAGGGGGAAGCTTTCTTT. As protein: CASSLAGQGEAFF.